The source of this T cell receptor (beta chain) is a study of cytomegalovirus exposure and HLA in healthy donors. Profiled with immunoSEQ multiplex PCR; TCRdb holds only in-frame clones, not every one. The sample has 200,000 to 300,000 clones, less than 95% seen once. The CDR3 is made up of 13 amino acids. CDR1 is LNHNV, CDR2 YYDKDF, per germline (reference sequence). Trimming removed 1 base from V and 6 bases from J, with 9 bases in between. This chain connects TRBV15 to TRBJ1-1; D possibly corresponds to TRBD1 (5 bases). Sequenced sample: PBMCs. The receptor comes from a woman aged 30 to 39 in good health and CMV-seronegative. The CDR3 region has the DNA TGTGCCACCAGCAGAGGCCAGGGCTCTGAAGCTTTCTTT. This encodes CATSRGQGSEAFF.